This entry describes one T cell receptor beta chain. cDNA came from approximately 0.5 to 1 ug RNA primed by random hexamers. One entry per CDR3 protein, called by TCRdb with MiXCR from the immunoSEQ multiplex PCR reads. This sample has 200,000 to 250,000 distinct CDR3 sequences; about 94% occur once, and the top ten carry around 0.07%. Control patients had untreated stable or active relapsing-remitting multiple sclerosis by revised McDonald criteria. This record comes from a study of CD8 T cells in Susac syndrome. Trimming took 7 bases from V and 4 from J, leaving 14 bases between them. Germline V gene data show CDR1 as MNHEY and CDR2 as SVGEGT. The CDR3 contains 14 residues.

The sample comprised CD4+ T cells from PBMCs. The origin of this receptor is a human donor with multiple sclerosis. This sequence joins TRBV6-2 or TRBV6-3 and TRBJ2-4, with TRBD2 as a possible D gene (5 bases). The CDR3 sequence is CASNQQRRKNIQYF. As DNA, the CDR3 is TGTGCCAGCAATCAGCAGCGGCGGAAAAACATTCAGTACTTC.